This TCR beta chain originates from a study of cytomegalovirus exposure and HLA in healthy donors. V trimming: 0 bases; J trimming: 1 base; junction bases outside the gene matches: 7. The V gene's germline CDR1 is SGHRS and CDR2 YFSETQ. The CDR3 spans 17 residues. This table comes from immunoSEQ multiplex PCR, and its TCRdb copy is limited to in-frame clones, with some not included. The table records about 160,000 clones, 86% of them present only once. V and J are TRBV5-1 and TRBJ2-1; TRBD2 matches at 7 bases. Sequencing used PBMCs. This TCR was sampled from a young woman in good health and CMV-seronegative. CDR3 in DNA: TGCGCCAGCAGCTTGGATGGCGGGAGTGTGTCCTACAATGAGCAGTTCTTC. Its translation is CASSLDGGSVSYNEQFF. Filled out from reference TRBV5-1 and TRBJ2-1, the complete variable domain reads KAGVTQTPRYLIKTRGQQVTLSCSPISGHRSVSWYQQTPGQGLQFLFEYFSETQRNKGNFPGRFSGRQFSNSRSEMNVSTLELGDSALYLCASSLDGGSVSYNEQFFGPGTRLTVL.